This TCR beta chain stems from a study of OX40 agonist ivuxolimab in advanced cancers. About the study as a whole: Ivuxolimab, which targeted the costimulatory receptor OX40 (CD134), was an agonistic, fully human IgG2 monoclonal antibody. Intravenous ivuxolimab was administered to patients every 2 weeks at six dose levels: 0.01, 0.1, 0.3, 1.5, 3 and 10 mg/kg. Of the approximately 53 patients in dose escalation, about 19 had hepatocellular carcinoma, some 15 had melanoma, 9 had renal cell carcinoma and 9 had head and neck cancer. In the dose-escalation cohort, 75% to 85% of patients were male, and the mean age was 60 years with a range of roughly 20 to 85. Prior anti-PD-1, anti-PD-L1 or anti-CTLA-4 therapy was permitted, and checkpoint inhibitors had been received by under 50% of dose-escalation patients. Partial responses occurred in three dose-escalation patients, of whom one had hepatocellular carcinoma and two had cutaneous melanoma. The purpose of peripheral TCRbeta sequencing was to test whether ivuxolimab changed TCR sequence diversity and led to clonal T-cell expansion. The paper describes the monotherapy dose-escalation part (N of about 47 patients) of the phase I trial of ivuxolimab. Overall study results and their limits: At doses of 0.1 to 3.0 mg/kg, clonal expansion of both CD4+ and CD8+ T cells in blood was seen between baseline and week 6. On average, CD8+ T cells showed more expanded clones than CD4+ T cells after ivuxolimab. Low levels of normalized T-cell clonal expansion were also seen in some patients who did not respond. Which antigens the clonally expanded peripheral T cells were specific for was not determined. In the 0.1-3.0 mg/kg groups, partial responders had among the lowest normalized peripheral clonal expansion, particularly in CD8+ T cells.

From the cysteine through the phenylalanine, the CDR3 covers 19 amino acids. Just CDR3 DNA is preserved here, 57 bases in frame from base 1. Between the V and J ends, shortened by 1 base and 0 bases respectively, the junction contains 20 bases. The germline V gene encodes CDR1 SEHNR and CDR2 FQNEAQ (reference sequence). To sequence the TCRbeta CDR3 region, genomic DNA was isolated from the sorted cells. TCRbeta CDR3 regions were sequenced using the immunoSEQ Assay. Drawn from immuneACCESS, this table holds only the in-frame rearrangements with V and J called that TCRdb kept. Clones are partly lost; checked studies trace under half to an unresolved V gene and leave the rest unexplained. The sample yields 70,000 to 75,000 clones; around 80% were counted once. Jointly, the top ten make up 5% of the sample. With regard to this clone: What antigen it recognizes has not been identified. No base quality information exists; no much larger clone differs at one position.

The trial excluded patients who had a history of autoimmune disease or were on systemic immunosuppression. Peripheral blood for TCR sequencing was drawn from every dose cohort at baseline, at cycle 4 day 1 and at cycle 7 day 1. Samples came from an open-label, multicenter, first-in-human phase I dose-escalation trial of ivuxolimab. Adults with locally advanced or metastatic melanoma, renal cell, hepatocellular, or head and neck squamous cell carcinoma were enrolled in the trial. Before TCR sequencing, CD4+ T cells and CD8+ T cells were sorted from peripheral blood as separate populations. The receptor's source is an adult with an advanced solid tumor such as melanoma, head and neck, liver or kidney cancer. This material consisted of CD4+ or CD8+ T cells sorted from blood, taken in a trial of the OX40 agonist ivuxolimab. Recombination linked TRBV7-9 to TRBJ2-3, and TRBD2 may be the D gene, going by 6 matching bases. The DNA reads TGTGCCAGCAGCTTAGGGATAGGATGGGAGCTAGCGAGCACAGATACGCAGTATTTT. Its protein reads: CASSLGIGWELASTDTQYF.